This T cell receptor (beta chain) appears in the sequencing data of a study of blood T cells in healthy people across ages. General observations from the study: Calculation of diversity from one million T cells yielded estimates considered to be underestimates.

As concerns this clonotype: The antigen remains undetermined.

A sample-barcoded 5' primer and a J-beta primer mix were used in a second PCR of roughly 7 to 11 cycles. TCRdb used MiXCR to reprocess the 5' RACE reads, holding one entry per CDR3 protein. This sample has about 1,400,000 distinct CDR3 sequences, with roughly 40% found just once. Per the germline V gene, CDR1 is SGDLS and CDR2 is YYNGEE. With 0 bases clipped from V and 0 bases from J, the junction kept 3 bases outside the gene matches. This CDR3 contains 16 residues. The V gene is TRBV9, the J gene TRBJ2-3; 8 bases are shared with TRBD1. The sample was blood. The origin of this receptor is a woman aged 18-29 years in good health. CDR3 sequence (DNA): TGTGCCAGCAGCGTAGGGACAGGGCCTAGCACAGATACGCAGTATTTT. Protein product: CASSVGTGPSTDTQYF.